This TCR beta chain was recorded in a study of T-cell memory formation after mild COVID-19. Study findings and constraints: Clones from the second wave (peaking day 37) had unconfirmed SARS-CoV-2 specificity. The study detected some responding clones in pre-infection memory, suggesting cross-reactive memory joined. Shrinking CD4+ clones resided mostly in CM and EM, and CD8+ ones in EMRA. Clones shrinking from day 15 to 85 showed even CD4/CD8 mixes; later expanders tilted CD4+.

TCRdb called the 5' RACE reads again in MiXCR, with one record for every CDR3 protein. The sample has 150,000 to 200,000 distinct CDR3 sequences; 11% are singletons. The CDR3 totals 16 residues. The germline gives CDR1 SGHRS, CDR2 YFSETQ. Trimming left V 7 bases short and J 1 base short, with 17 bases between. To note about this clonotype: Its specificity is unknown.

J is TRBJ2-2 and V is TRBV5-1, with a tentative D call TRBD1 (6 bases). The source material was PBMCs or a T cell subset sorted from them (not recorded which). This receptor was obtained from a man aged 18 to 29 who had mild COVID-19 (a few samples of this study predate the infection). Cell type and time point are not known. The CDR3 DNA sequence: TGCGCCAGCTCCCCCCCCGGGACAAAGAACACCGGGGAGCTGTTTTTT. It yields the protein CASSPPGTKNTGELFF.